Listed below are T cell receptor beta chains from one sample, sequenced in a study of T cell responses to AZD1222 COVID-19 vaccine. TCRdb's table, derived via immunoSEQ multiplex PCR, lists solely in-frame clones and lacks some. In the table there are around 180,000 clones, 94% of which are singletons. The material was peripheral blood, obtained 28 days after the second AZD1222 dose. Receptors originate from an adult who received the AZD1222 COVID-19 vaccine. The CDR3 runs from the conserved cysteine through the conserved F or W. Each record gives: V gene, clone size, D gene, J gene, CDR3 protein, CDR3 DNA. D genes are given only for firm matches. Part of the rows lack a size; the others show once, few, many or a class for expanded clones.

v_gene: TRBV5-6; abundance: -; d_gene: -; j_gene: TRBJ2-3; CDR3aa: CASNRRGGTDTQYF; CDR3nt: TGTGCCAGCAACCGAAGGGGTGGGACAGATACGCAGTATTTT
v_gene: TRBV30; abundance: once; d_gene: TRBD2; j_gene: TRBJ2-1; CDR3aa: CACTSGSRDEQFF; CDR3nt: TGTGCCTGCACTAGCGGGAGTAGGGATGAGCAGTTCTTC
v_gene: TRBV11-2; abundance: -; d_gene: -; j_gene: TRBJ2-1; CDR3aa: CASSLARGRAARSYNEQFF; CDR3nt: TGTGCCAGCAGCTTAGCCCGAGGTAGGGCAGCTCGGTCCTACAATGAGCAGTTCTTC
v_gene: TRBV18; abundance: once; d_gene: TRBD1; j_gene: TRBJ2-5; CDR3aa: CASSPDRGLETQYF; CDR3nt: TGTGCCAGCTCACCAGACAGGGGATTAGAGACCCAGTACTTC
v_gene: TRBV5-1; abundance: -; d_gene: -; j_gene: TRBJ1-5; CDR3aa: CASSLAGNQPQHF; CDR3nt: TGCGCCAGCAGCTTGGCTGGAAATCAGCCCCAGCATTTT
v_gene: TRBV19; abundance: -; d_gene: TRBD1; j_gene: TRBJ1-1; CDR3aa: CASRQGRGTEAFF; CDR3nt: TGTGCCAGTCGACAGGGGAGGGGTACTGAAGCTTTCTTT
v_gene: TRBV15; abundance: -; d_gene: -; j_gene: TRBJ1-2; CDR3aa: CATSSYNRRQYGYTF; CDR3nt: TGTGCCACCAGCAGCTATAACAGGAGACAATATGGCTACACCTTC
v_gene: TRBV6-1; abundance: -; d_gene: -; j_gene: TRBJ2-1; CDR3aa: CASSEGQGGNEQFF; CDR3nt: TGTGCCAGCAGTGAAGGGCAGGGAGGCAATGAGCAGTTCTTC
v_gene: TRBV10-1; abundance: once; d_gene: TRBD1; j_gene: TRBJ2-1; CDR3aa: CASSDPSAGGYNEQFF; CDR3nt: TGCGCCAGCAGCGACCCCTCGGCAGGGGGCTACAATGAGCAGTTCTTC
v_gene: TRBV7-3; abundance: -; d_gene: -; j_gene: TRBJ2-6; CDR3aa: CASSAFPQGTGANVLTF; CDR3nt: TGTGCCAGCAGCGCCTTCCCTCAGGGGACGGGGGCCAACGTCCTGACTTTC
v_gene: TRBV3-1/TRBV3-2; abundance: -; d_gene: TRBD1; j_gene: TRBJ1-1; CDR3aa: CASRGTANTEAFF; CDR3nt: TGTGCCAGCAGGGGGACAGCGAACACTGAAGCTTTCTTT
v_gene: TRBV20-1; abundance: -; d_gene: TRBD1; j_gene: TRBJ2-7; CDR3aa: CSASGTVITYEQYF; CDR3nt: TGCAGTGCTAGTGGGACAGTGATAACCTACGAGCAGTACTTC
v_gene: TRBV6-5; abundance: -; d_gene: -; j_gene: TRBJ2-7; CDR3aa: CASARGGGEQYF; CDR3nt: TGTGCCAGCGCGCGCGGTGGAGGGGAGCAGTACTTC
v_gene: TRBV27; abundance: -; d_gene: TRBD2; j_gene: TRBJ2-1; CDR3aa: CASSQREGTSGLNEQFF; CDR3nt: TGTGCCAGCAGTCAACGGGAGGGGACTAGCGGGCTCAATGAGCAGTTCTTC
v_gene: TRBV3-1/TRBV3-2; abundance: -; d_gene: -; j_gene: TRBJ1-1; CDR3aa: CASSLNRATEAFF; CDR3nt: TGTGCCAGCAGCTTAAACAGGGCCACTGAAGCTTTCTTT